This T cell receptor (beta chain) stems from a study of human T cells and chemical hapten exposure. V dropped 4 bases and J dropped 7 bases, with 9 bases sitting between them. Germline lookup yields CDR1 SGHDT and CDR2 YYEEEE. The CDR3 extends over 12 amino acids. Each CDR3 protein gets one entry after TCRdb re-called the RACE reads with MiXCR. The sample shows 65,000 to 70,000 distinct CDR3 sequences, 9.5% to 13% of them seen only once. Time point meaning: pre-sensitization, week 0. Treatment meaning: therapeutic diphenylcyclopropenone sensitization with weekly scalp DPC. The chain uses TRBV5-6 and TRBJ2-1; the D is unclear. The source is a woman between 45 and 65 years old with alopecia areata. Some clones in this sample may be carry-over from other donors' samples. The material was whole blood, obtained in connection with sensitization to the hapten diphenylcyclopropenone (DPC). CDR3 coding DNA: TGTGCCAGCAGCCGGCTGGCGAATGAGCAGTTCTTC. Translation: CASSRLANEQFF. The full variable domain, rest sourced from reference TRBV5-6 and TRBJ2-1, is DAGVTQSPTHLIKTRGQQVTLRCSPKSGHDTVSWYQQALGQGPQFIFQYYEEEERQRGNFPDRFSGHQFPNYSSELNVNALLLGDSALYLCASSRLANEQFFGPGTRLTVL.